This T cell receptor beta chain was sequenced during a study of shared clonotypes between healthy human individuals. Study-wide results and limits: Non-shared clonotypes displayed generation probabilities falling below those of clonotypes present in all four donors.

Sequencing was performed with immunoSEQ multiplex PCR; in TCRdb, only in-frame clones are kept and a portion is missing. The data show approximately 640,000 clones, with around 72% seen just once and approximately 2% held by the top ten. This clone was observed a few times. No antigen is known for it. Germline V gene lookup returns CDR1 SGHDN and CDR2 FVKESK. Trimming took 5 bases from V and 1 from J, leaving 5 bases between them. The CDR3 is made up of 12 amino acids. This clonotype was obtained from a woman younger than 45 in good health. The sequenced material came from memory CD4+ T cells sorted from blood. The subset: CD45RA-negative fraction. This chain links TRBV14 with TRBJ1-1; D is unclear. The CDR3 here is CASSGRNTEAFF. The DNA of the CDR3 is TGTGCCAGCAGCGGGAGGAACACTGAAGCTTTCTTT.